The T cell receptor beta chain under discussion was sequenced for a study of molecular identifiers for immune sequencing clone quantification. Bulk TCR libraries used previously described methods and listed TCR primers. TCRdb fed the PCR reads into MiXCR, producing one record per CDR3 protein. Of some 97,000 distinct CDR3 sequences listed, around 24% were seen once; the top ten hold roughly 1%. Using a CD8+CD4-CCR7+CD45RA+ phenotype, naive CD8 T cells were sorted. General observations from the study: Over 98% of effector molecules, yet under 1% of naive-cell molecules, were held by clones above 20 RNA copies.

This clonotype was observed many times. Its cognate antigen is unknown. V trimming: 0 bases; J trimming: 9 bases; junction bases outside the gene matches: 12. Germline CDR1 is SQVTM and CDR2 is ANQGSEA. This CDR3 has 16 amino acids. This rearrangement joins TRBV29-1 to TRBJ2-5, with 11 bases lining up with TRBD2. What was sequenced was naive CD8+ T cells from blood, with Jurkat cell RNA spiked in. Subset reported: FACS-sorted CD8+CD4-CCR7+CD45RA+ naive T cells. The sequence was collected from a human donor in good health. Some libraries in this study had Jurkat cell RNA spiked in. CDR3 residues: CSVEDGGTSGLGAQYF. CDR3 DNA sequence: TGCAGCGTTGAAGATGGTGGGACTAGCGGACTGGGGGCCCAGTACTTC.